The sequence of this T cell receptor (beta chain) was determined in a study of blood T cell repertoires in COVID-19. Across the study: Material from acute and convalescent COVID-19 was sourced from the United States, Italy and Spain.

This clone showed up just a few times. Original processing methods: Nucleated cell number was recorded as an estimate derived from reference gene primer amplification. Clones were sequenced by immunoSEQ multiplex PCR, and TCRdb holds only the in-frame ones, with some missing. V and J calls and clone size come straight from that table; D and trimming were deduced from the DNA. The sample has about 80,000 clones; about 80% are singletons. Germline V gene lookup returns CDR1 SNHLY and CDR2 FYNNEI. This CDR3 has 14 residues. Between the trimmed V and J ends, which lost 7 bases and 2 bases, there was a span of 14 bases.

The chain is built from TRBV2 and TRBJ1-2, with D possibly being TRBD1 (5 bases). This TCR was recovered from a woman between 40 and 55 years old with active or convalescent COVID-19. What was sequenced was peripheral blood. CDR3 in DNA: TGTGCCAGCACGGAGGAGGGGTTCAACTATGGCTACACCTTC. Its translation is CASTEEGFNYGYTF.